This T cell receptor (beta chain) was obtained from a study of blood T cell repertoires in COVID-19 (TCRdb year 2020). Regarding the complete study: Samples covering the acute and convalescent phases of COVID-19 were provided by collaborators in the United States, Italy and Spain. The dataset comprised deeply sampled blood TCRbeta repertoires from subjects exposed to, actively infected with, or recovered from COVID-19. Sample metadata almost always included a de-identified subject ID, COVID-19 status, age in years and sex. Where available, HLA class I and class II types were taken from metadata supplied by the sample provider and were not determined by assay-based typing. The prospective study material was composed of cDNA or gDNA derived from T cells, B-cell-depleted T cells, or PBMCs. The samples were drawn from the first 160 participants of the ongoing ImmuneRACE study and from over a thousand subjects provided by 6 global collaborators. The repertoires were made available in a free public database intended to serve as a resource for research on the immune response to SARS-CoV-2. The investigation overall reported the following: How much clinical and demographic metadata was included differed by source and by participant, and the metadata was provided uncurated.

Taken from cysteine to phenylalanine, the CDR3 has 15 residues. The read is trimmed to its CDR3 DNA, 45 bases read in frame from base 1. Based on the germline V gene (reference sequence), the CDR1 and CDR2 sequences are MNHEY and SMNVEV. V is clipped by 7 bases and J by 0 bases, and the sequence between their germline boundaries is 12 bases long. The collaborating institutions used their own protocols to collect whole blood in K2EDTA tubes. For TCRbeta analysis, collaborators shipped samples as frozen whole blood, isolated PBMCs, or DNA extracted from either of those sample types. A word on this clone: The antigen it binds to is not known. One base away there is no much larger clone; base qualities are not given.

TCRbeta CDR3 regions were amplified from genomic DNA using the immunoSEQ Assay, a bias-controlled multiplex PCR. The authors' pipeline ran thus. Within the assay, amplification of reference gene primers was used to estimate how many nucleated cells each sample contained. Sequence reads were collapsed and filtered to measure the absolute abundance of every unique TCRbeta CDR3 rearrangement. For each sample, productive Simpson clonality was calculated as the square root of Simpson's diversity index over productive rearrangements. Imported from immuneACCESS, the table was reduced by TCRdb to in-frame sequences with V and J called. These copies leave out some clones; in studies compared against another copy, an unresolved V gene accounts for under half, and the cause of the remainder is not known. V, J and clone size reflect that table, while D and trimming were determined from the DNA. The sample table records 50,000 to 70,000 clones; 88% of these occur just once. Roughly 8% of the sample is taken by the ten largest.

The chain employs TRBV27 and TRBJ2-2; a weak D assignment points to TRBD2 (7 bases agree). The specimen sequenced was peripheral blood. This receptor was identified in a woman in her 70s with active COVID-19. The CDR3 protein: CASTPGGANTGELFF. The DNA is TGTGCCAGCACACCGGGGGGCGCGAACACCGGGGAGCTGTTTTTT.